This TCR beta chain was sequenced for a study of T cell responses to AZD1222 COVID-19 vaccine. Study results and limitations: Close to half of spike-specific TCRs reportedly recognize unmutated variant regions. With two AZD1222 doses given, Spike-specific TCR breadth and depth both rose. Possibly, clonal diversity was underestimated; donors were largely white British and included more females.

Concerning this clone itself: Its antigen remains unidentified.

Germline assignment: CDR1 SGHRS and CDR2 YFSETQ. The CDR3 is made up of 13 amino acids. V gave up 0 bases and J gave up 7 bases, with 7 bases separating them. Measured with immunoSEQ multiplex PCR; TCRdb has only the in-frame clones, and not every one. The data hold roughly 150,000 clones, with roughly 87% observed a single time. This chain uses TRBV5-1 with TRBJ1-4, with D unresolved. The sample was peripheral blood, taken 28 days after the second AZD1222 dose. This receptor was identified in an adult who received the AZD1222 COVID-19 vaccine. The CDR3 reads CASSLGPGEKLFF. CDR3 nucleotide sequence: TGCGCCAGCAGCTTGGGGCCCGGTGAAAAACTGTTTTTT.